A selection of T cell receptor beta chains follows, all from one sample in a study of T cell repertoires in ileal Crohn's disease. Here immunoSEQ multiplex PCR was the method, and the copy in TCRdb shows in-frame clones only, minus some. Counted here are 15,000 to 20,000 clones, approximately 70% occurring once; the ten biggest clones make up roughly 5.7%. The source material was ileal tissue. Source of these receptors: an adult with Crohn's disease. Each CDR3 is given with its conserved first and last residue. A D gene is named only where the DNA matches it firmly. Size is omitted from some rows. Given values are once, few, many or a class for expanded clones.

J gene	V gene	clone size	D gene	CDR3 DNA	CDR3 protein
TRBJ1-3	TRBV5-1	-	-	TGCGCCAGCAGTAGTGCTGGAAACACCATATATTTT	CASSSAGNTIYF
TRBJ1-1	TRBV6-1	-	-	TGTGCCAGCCCTAGCCCAGGGGCATTGGCTGAAGCTTTCTTT	CASPSPGALAEAFF
TRBJ2-1	TRBV5-1	-	-	TGCGCCAGCAATCCGGAGGGGAAGTCCTACAATGAGCAGTTCTTC	CASNPEGKSYNEQFF
TRBJ2-6	TRBV5-1	-	-	TGCGCCAGCAGCTTGCGTGGGGCCAACGTCCTGACTTTC	CASSLRGANVLTF
TRBJ2-1	TRBV21-1	few	-	TGTGCCAGCAGCAATAGGAGGACAGGTACGGATGAGCAGTTCTTC	CASSNRRTGTDEQFF
TRBJ1-6	TRBV28	-	-	TGTGCCAGCAGCCAGACCCCCAGGTCACCCCTCCACTTT	CASSQTPRSPLHF
TRBJ2-2	TRBV10-3	-	-	TGTGCCATCACTACGGGAGAGGACACCGGGGAGCTGTTTTTT	CAITTGEDTGELFF
TRBJ2-2	TRBV9	-	TRBD2	TGTGCCAGCAGCGTAGCGGGAGGGAACACCGGGGAGCTGTTTTTT	CASSVAGGNTGELFF
TRBJ2-2	TRBV4-1	once	TRBD1	TGCGCCAGCAGCCACCCACCCGGGACAGCGAACACCGGGGAGCTGTTTTTT	CASSHPPGTANTGELFF
TRBJ2-7	TRBV7-9	few	TRBD1	TGTGCCAGCAGCTTAGTAGGGGGGACAGGCTCCTACGAGCAGTACTTC	CASSLVGGTGSYEQYF
TRBJ2-7	TRBV20-1	-	-	TGCAGTCCCTACTCCTACGAGCAGTACTTC	CSPYSYEQYF
TRBJ2-3	TRBV7-3	-	TRBD1	TGTGCCAGCAGTGGGACAGCGAACACAGATACGCAGTATTTT	CASSGTANTDTQYF
TRBJ1-6	TRBV30	-	-	TGTGCCTGGAGTGCTTTGGACAGTTCTAATTCACCCCTCCACTTT	CAWSALDSSNSPLHF
TRBJ2-1	TRBV5-1	-	TRBD2	TGCGCCAGCAGCTTGGGTGGGACTAGCGGGGGCGGTGAGCAGTTCTTC	CASSLGGTSGGGEQFF
TRBJ1-2	TRBV5-1	-	-	TGCGCCAGCAGACTTCAAGACAAATACGGCTACACCTTC	CASRLQDKYGYTF
TRBJ1-2	TRBV5-4	-	-	TGTGCCAGCAGCTTGCCGAACAGCAACTATGGCTACACCTTC	CASSLPNSNYGYTF
TRBJ1-1	TRBV7-3	few	-	TGTGCCAGCAGCTTACAGGGCGGGGACACTGAAGCTTTCTTT	CASSLQGGDTEAFF
TRBJ1-4	TRBV25-1	-	-	TGTGCCAGCAGTGCCCCGGGACTGTCGGGTGGGAAACTGTTTTTT	CASSAPGLSGGKLFF
TRBJ2-5	TRBV20-1	-	TRBD1	TGCAGTGCTACCAAGGGGGACAGTTCGAACTTC	CSATKGDSSNF
TRBJ2-7	TRBV7-2	few	TRBD2	TGTGCCATCACTATTCCGGGAGGGCGGTACGAGCAGTACTTC	CAITIPGGRYEQYF
TRBJ2-1	TRBV10-1	-	-	TGCGCCAGCAGTGAGGTTAACAATGAGCAGTTCTTC	CASSEVNNEQFF
TRBJ1-2	TRBV6-5	-	-	TGTGCCAGCAGAAATGCTGACAGGTTTTATGGCTACACCTTC	CASRNADRFYGYTF
TRBJ2-1	TRBV19	-	TRBD2	TGTGCCAGTAGTATAGTTGAGCGGGAAAAGCAGTTCTTC	CASSIVEREKQFF
TRBJ2-5	TRBV27	few	-	TGTGCCAGCACCCCCCTAGGTTTCAAGCTGGAGACCCAGTACTTC	CASTPLGFKLETQYF
TRBJ1-5	TRBV2	-	-	TGTGCCAGCAGCGGGGGGAGTCGGGGCAATCAGCCCCAGCATTTT	CASSGGSRGNQPQHF
TRBJ1-2	TRBV28	once	-	TGTGCCAGCCTGGGACTTCTTTATGGCTACACCTTC	CASLGLLYGYTF
TRBJ2-7	TRBV10-3	few	TRBD2	TGTGCCATTAGGACTAGCGGCCTCTACGAGCAGTACTTC	CAIRTSGLYEQYF
TRBJ2-3	TRBV10-1	-	-	TGCGCCAGCAGTTCCGCGGGGTCCACAGATACGCAGTATTTT	CASSSAGSTDTQYF
TRBJ2-3	TRBV5-1	-	TRBD2	TGCGCCAGCAGCCCGACTAGCGGGAGAGGTACAGATACGCAGTATTTT	CASSPTSGRGTDTQYF
TRBJ2-7	TRBV9	once	-	TGTGCCAGCAGCACAAGACAGGCATCCGAGCAGTACTTC	CASSTRQASEQYF
TRBJ1-1	TRBV29-1	-	-	TGCAGCGTTGGGCAGTTTAACACTGAAGCTTTCTTT	CSVGQFNTEAFF
TRBJ2-3	TRBV9	-	-	TGTGCCAGCAGCGTACGGCGGGGAATCACAGATACGCAGTATTTT	CASSVRRGITDTQYF
TRBJ2-2	TRBV7-8	once	TRBD2	TGTGCCAGCAGCTTACAAGCGGGAGGGAGCACCGGGGAGCTGTTTTTT	CASSLQAGGSTGELFF
TRBJ1-2	TRBV29-1	few	-	TGCAGCGTTGATGCGGGAGGCTATGGCTACACCTTC	CSVDAGGYGYTF
TRBJ2-7	TRBV5-4	-	TRBD2	TGTGCCAGCAGCTTGGGTTCTTTAGTCGGGGGGGCCACCTCCGAGCAGTACTTC	CASSLGSLVGGATSEQYF
TRBJ2-7	TRBV12-5	once	-	TGTGCTAGTGGACGGGGGACCTACGAGCAGTACTTC	CASGRGTYEQYF